This T cell receptor beta chain is from a study of T cells in Graves' hyperthyroidism and ophthalmopathy. There were TCR beta CDR3 regions amplified from RNA transcripts. The HTBI primer set served for first-round RT-PCR of the TCR CDR3. TCRdb analysed the multiplex PCR reads with MiXCR anew, one entry per CDR3 protein. The sample records about 590,000 distinct CDR3 sequences, around 16% being singletons. As to this clonotype: Its antigen is undetermined.

Stable disease denoted Graves' hyperthyroidism without ophthalmopathy progression within 18 months. Disease duration under 2 months; hyperthyroidism patients were aged 18 to 65. Patients with uncontrolled infections, other autoimmune diseases, pregnancy or lactation were excluded. Study-wide findings and caveats: Most expanded thyroid clonotypes above 0.001 also appeared in blood.

Trimming removed 5 bases from V and 7 bases from J; junction bases left unmatched: 7. The germline gives CDR1 MNHNS, CDR2 SASEGT. CDR3 size: 14 residues. The chain links TRBV6-1 to TRBJ2-3; 9 nucleotides align to TRBD2. The receptor was derived from a woman in her 30s with Graves' hyperthyroidism. The sequenced material came from blood. The CDR3 nucleotides read TGTGCCAGCAGTAGGACTAGCGACCCATATACGCAGTATTTT. It is translated as CASSRTSDPYTQYF.